Only one count was recorded for the clone carrying this T cell receptor beta chain. Enrollees, about 18 to 100 years old, lived in approximately 25 US areas. The method was immunoSEQ multiplex PCR; TCRdb's version includes in-frame clones alone and lacks a portion of them. The table lists about 190,000 clones, about 88% of them singletons. This entry comes from a study of blood T cell repertoires in COVID-19. Overall study context: Two negative PCRs, clearance, or symptom resolution had been documented for recovered Cohort 3 donors. Samples of COVID-19 (acute and convalescent) were obtained from the United States, Italy and Spain. PBMCs, B-cell-depleted T cells, or T cells were the source of the cDNA or gDNA that made up the material.

This clonotype originated in a woman between 40 and 50 years old in a cohort exposed to, infected with or recovered from COVID-19 (not recorded which). Specimen: PBMCs or T cells enriched from blood (not recorded which).

CDR3 sequence: CASSQVRLAGAYEQYF. CDR3 nucleotides: TGTGCCAGCAGCCAGGTGAGGCTAGCGGGGGCCTACGAGCAGTACTTC. The V gene is TRBV7-2, the J gene TRBJ2-7; 10 bases align to TRBD2. Losses at the gene ends were 5 bases for V and 2 bases for J; bases not matched to a gene: 9. Germline V gene sequence: CDR1 SGHTA, CDR2 FQGNSA. The length of the CDR3 is 16 residues. Full variable domain (outside the CDR3, taken from reference TRBV7-2 and TRBJ2-7): GAGVSQSPSNKVTEKGKDVELRCDPISGHTALYWYRQSLGQGLEFLIYFQGNSAPDKSGLPSDRFSAERTGGSVSTLTIQRTQQEDSAVYLCASSQVRLAGAYEQYFGPGTRLTVT.